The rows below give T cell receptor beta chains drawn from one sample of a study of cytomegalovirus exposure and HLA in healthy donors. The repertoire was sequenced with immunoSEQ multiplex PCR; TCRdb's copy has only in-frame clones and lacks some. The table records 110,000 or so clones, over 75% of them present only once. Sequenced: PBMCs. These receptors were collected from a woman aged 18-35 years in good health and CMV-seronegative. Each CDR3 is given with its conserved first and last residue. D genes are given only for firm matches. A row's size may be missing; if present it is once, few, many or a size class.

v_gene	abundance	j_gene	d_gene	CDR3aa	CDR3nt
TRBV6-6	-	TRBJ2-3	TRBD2	CASSALSGGLTDTQYF	TGTGCCAGCAGTGCGCTGAGCGGGGGACTCACAGATACGCAGTATTTT
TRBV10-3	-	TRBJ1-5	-	CAITPHLNQPQHF	TGTGCCATCACCCCCCATTTGAATCAGCCCCAGCATTTT
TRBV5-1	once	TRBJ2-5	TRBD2	CASSLPSGEKTQYF	TGCGCCAGCAGCTTGCCTAGCGGGGAAAAGACCCAGTACTTC
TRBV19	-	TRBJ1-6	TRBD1	CASSTPGQGASPLHF	TGTGCCAGTAGTACACCGGGACAGGGGGCTTCACCCCTCCACTTT
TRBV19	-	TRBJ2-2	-	CASSMVRRVNTGELFF	TGTGCCAGTAGTATGGTGAGGCGGGTGAACACCGGGGAGCTGTTTTTT
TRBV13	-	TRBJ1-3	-	CASSLWTNGVDTIYF	TGTGCCAGCAGCCTTTGGACAAATGGGGTGGACACCATATATTTT
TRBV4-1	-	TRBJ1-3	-	CASSQAHSGNTIYF	TGCGCCAGCAGCCAAGCCCACTCTGGAAACACCATATATTTT
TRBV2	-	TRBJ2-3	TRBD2	CASSESWFSGGFRTSTDTQYF	TGTGCCAGCAGTGAATCCTGGTTTAGCGGGGGGTTCAGAACTAGCACAGATACGCAGTATTTT
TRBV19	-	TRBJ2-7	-	CASSITTGIAYEQYF	TGTGCCAGTAGTATCACGACGGGAATAGCCTACGAGCAGTACTTC
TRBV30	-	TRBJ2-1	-	CAWNSVGLEQFF	TGTGCCTGGAATTCTGTCGGTTTAGAGCAGTTCTTC
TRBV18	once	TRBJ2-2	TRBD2	CASSPLSGGSNTGELFF	TGTGCCAGCTCACCACTGTCGGGGGGGTCGAACACCGGGGAGCTGTTTTTT
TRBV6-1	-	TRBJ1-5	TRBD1	CASSDAAGGGNQPQHF	TGTGCCAGCAGTGATGCCGCAGGGGGCGGCAATCAGCCCCAGCATTTT
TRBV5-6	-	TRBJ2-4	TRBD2	CASSLAGGGGQEPKNIQYF	TGTGCCAGCAGCTTGGCCGGGGGCGGGGGGCAAGAACCCAAAAACATTCAGTACTTC
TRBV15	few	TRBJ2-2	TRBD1	CATSRGQGANTGELFF	TGTGCCACCAGCAGAGGACAGGGGGCGAACACCGGGGAGCTGTTTTTT
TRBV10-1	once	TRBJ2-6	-	CASSPSSGANVLTF	TGCGCCAGCAGTCCCAGCTCTGGGGCCAACGTCCTGACTTTC
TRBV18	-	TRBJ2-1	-	CASSPRDWGDEQFF	TGTGCCAGCTCACCACGGGACTGGGGGGATGAGCAGTTCTTC
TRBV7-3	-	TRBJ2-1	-	CASSRDIYNEQFF	TGTGCCAGCAGCCGGGACATCTACAATGAGCAGTTCTTC
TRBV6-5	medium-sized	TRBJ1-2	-	CASSSRGPAFYGYTF	TGTGCCAGCAGTTCCAGGGGACCGGCCTTCTATGGCTACACCTTC
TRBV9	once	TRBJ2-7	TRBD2	CASSPRTSGAYEQYF	TGTGCCAGCAGCCCCCGGACTAGCGGGGCCTACGAGCAGTACTTC
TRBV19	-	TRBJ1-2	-	CASSGDLPRRDGYTF	TGTGCCAGTAGTGGGGACTTACCAAGGAGAGATGGCTACACCTTC
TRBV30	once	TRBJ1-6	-	CAWSVPEPRSYNSPLHF	TGTGCCTGGAGTGTTCCCGAGCCCCGCTCCTATAATTCACCCCTCCACTTT
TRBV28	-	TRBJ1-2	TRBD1	CAISNTYRGGYTF	TGTGCCATCTCCAATACTTACAGGGGAGGCTACACCTTC
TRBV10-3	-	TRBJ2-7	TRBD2	CAISEEGLAGAKVYEQYF	TGTGCCATCAGTGAGGAAGGACTAGCGGGGGCCAAAGTCTACGAGCAGTACTTC
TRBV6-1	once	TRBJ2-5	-	CASRRGPGVGETQYF	TGTGCCAGCAGGAGGGGACCAGGGGTAGGGGAGACCCAGTACTTC
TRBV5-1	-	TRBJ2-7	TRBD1	CASSRDGTGGYEQYF	TGCGCCAGCAGCCGAGACGGGACAGGGGGATACGAGCAGTACTTC
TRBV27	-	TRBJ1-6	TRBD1	CASSFRDSGNSPLHF	TGTGCCAGCAGTTTCCGGGACAGTGGTAATTCACCCCTCCACTTT
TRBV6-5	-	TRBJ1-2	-	CASSYSKGGQIYGYTF	TGTGCCAGCAGTTACTCAAAGGGGGGGCAGATCTATGGCTACACCTTC
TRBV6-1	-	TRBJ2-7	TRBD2	CATALGGIPPEQYF	TGTGCCACAGCGTTGGGGGGGATCCCACCCGAGCAGTACTTC
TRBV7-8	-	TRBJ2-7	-	CASSLGVAFRGSYEQYF	TGTGCCAGCAGCTTAGGGGTGGCTTTCAGGGGTTCCTACGAGCAGTACTTC
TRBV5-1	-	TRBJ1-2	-	CASSLEGDYGYTF	TGCGCCAGCAGCTTGGAAGGAGACTATGGCTACACCTTC
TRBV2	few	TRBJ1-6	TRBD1	CANSDRGYNSPLHF	TGTGCCAATTCGGACAGGGGCTATAATTCACCCCTCCACTTT
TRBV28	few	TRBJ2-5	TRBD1	CASKSSRTGGETQYF	TGTGCCAGCAAGTCCTCCAGGACAGGGGGGGAGACCCAGTACTTC
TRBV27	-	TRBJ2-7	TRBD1	CASSSPGQGSVEQYF	TGTGCCAGCAGTTCACCGGGACAGGGATCCGTCGAGCAGTACTTC
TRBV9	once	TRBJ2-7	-	CASSVGFQSYEQYF	TGTGCCAGCAGCGTAGGTTTTCAGTCCTACGAGCAGTACTTC
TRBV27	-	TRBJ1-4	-	CASSSYRARNEKLFF	TGTGCCAGCAGTTCCTACAGGGCGAGAAATGAAAAACTGTTTTTT